This TCR beta chain was captured by sequencing in a study of blood T cell repertoires in COVID-19. For the study at large: The United States, Italy and Spain were the sources of the acute and convalescent COVID-19 samples. Nucleic acid was either cDNA or gDNA, and it came from T cells, B-cell-depleted T cells, or PBMCs.

This CDR3 is built from 11 residues. Germline values: CDR1 SEHNR, CDR2 FQNEAQ (reference sequence). Source study methods: Amplifying reference gene primers gave estimates of nucleated cell counts. Data came from immunoSEQ multiplex PCR; TCRdb stores just in-frame clones and leaves some out. The V and J calls and the clone size are those of that table, but D and trimming were determined from the DNA. Here the sample spans some 170,000 clones, roughly 89% being singletons. This clone was recorded once. An end of the junction does not agree with germline; a read error may underlie this. The rearrangement uses TRBV7-9 and TRBJ2-1; D might be TRBD1 (6 bases). The origin of this receptor is a woman between 50 and 59 years old with acute or convalescent COVID-19. Sequencing was performed on peripheral blood. The CDR3 DNA is TGTGCCAGCAGCCCAGGGGCCGGGGCGGTCTTC. Protein product: CASSPGAGAVF.